This T cell receptor beta chain derives from a study of T cell changes during pregnancy in multiple sclerosis. There are 14 residues in the CDR3. Trimming took 0 bases from V and 3 from J, leaving 9 bases between them. The germline CDR1 and CDR2 sequences are SGHVS and FQNEAQ. Sequenced by immunoSEQ multiplex PCR; TCRdb stores in-frame clones only, minus some. The sample consists of more than 50,000 clones, about 88% of them appearing once. The rearrangement uses TRBV7-8 and TRBJ2-7; D might be TRBD1 (6 bases). The sequencing used peripheral blood, collected in the first trimester of pregnancy. The sequence came from a female donor in good health, enrolled as a control in a pregnancy study. CDR3 amino acids: CASSLATGLYEQYF. CDR3 coding DNA: TGTGCCAGCAGCTTAGCTACAGGGCTCTACGAGCAGTACTTC.